This T cell receptor beta chain was identified in a study of memory CD4+ T cells and cytomegalovirus serostatus. Study-wide context: Of the healthy Belgian adults, several were CMV seropositive and approximately 24 seronegative. General observations from the study: CMV serostatus prediction reached median AUC about 0.95, or 0.9 with US-trained model. Suggested: most of the CMV-linked TCR signature lies in CD4+ memory cells.

The sort gate was single viable CD3+CD4+CD8-CD45RO+ cells for memory CD4+ T cells. Donors' CMV status reflects serum IgG against pp150, pp28, p38, p52. Turning to this clone: Its antigen is currently unknown.

The germline V gene has CDR1 SNHLY and CDR2 FYNNEI. CDR3 length: 14 amino acids. Trimming cost V 5 bases and J 6 bases, with 14 bases left between them. TCRdb's table, derived via immunoSEQ multiplex PCR, lists solely in-frame clones and lacks some. Among 56,000 or so clones listed, about three quarters were seen once. The specimen sequenced was memory CD4+ T cells from blood. J is TRBJ2-1 and V is TRBV2, with D perhaps matching TRBD2 (5 bases). The sequence was collected from an adult in good health and CMV-seronegative. Some clones in this sample may be carry-over from other donors' samples. The CDR3 nucleotides are TGTGCCAGCAGTTCAGAGCGGATCGTCAATGAGCAGTTCTTC. Protein sequence: CASSSERIVNEQFF.